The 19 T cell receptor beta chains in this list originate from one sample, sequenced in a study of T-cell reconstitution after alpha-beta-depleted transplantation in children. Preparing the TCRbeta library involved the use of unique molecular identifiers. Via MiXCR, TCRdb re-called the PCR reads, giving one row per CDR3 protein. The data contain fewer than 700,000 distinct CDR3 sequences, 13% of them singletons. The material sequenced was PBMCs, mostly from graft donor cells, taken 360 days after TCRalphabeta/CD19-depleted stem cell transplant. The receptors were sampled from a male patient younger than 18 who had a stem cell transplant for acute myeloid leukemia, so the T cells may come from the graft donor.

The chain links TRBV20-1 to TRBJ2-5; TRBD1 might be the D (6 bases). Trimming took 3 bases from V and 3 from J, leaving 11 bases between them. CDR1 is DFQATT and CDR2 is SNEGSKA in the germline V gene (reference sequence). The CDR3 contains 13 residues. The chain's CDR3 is CSASEPGEETQYF. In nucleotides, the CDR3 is TGCAGTGCTAGTGAGCCAGGGGAAGAGACCCAGTACTTC.

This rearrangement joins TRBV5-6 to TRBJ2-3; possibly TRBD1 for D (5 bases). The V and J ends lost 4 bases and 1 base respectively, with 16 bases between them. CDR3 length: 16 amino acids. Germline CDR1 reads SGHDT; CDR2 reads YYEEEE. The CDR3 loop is CASSETVLWGTDTQYF. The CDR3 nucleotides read TGTGCCAGCAGCGAGACAGTTCTTTGGGGCACAGATACGCAGTATTTT.

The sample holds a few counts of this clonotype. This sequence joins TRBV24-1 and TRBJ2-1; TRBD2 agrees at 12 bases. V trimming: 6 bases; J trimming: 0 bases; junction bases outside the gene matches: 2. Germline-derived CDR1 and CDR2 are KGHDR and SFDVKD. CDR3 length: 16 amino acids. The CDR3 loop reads CATSPGLAGSYNEQFF. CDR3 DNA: TGTGCCACCAGTCCGGGACTAGCGGGCTCCTACAATGAGCAGTTCTTC.

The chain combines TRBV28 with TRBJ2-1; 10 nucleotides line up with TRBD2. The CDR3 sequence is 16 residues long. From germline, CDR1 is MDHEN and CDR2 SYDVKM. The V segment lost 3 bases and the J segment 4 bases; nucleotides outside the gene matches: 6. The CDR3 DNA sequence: TGTGCCAGCAGTTTCCCCAGGACTAGCGGATACAATGAGCAGTTCTTC. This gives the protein CASSFPRTSGYNEQFF.

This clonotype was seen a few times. The CDR3 DNA reads TGTGCCAGCAGGTCTAAACGGGAATTATCCTACAATGAGCAGTTCTTC. Protein product: CASRSKRELSYNEQFF. The V and J genes are TRBV12-3 or TRBV12-4 and TRBJ2-1; D is possibly TRBD2 (5 bases). V shed 6 bases and J shed 1 base, with 16 bases lying between them. CDR3 length equals 16 residues.

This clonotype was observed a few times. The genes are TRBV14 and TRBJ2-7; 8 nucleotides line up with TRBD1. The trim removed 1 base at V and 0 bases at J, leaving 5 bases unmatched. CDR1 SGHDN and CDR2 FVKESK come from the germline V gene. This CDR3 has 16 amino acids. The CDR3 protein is CASSQARDRSSYEQYF. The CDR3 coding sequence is TGTGCCAGCAGCCAAGCCCGGGACAGGTCCTCCTACGAGCAGTACTTC.

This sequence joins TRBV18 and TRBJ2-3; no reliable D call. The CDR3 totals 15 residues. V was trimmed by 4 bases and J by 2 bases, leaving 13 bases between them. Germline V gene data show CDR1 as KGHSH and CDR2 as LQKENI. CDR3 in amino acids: CASSLISSPTDTQYF. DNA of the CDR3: TGTGCCAGCTCACTGATTAGCAGCCCCACAGATACGCAGTATTTT.

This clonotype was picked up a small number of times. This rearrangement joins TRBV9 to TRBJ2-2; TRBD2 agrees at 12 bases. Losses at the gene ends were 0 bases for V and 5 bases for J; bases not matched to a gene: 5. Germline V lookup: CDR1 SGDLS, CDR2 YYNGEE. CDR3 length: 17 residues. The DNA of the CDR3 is TGTGCCAGCAGCGTAGATCCTGGACTAGCGGGAACCGGGGAGCTGTTTTTT. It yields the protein CASSVDPGLAGTGELFF. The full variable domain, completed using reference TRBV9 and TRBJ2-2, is DSGVTQTPKHLITATGQRVTLRCSPRSGDLSVYWYQQSLDQGLQFLIQYYNGEERAKGNILERFSAQQFPDLHSELNLSSLELGDSALYFCASSVDPGLAGTGELFFGEGSRLTVL.

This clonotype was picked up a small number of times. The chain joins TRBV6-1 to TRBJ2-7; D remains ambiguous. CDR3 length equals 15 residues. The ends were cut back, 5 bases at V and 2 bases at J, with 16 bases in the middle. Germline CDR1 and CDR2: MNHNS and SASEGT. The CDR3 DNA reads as TGTGCCAGCAGTCCACAGCCTCTCCAGACCTACGAGCAGTACTTC. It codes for CASSPQPLQTYEQYF.

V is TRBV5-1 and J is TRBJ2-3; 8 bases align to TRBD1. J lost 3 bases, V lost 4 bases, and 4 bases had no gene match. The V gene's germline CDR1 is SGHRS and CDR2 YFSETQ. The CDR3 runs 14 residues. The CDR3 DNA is TGCGCCAGCAGCGCAGACAGGGGTACAGATACGCAGTATTTT. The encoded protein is CASSADRGTDTQYF.

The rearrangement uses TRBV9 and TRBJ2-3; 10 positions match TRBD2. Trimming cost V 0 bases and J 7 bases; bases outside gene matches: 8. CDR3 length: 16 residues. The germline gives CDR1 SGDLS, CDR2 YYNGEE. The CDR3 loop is CASSVDGEAGGYTQYF. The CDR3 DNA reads TGTGCCAGCAGCGTAGACGGAGAAGCGGGAGGGTATACGCAGTATTTT.

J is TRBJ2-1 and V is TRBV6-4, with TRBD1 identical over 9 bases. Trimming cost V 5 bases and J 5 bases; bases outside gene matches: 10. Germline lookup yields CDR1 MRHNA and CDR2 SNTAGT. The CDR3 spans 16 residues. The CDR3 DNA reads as TGTGCCAGCAGTCTAAGCCGGGACAGGGCAAACAATGAGCAGTTCTTC. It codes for CASSLSRDRANNEQFF.

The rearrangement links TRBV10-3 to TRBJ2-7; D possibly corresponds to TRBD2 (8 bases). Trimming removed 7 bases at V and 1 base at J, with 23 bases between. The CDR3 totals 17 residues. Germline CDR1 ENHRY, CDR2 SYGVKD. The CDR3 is CAINNPLGRGLSYEQYF. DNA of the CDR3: TGTGCCATCAATAACCCCCTCGGGAGGGGGCTTTCCTACGAGCAGTACTTC.

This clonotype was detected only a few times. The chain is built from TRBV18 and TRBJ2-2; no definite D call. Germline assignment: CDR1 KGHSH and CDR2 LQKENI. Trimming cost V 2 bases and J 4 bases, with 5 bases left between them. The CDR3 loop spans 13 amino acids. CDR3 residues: CASSPAITGELFF. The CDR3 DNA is TGTGCCAGCTCACCAGCGATCACCGGGGAGCTGTTTTTT.

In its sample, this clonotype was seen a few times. The CDR3 nucleotides are TGCAGTGCTAGAGATCGCGGCAGGGGGAACACCGGGGAGCTGTTTTTT. This encodes CSARDRGRGNTGELFF. The chain combines TRBV20-1 with TRBJ2-2; tentatively, D is TRBD1 (6 bases). Per the germline V gene, CDR1 is DFQATT and CDR2 is SNEGSKA (reference sequence). The CDR3 is made up of 16 amino acids. Deletions cut 0 bases from V and 1 base from J, with 12 bases between.

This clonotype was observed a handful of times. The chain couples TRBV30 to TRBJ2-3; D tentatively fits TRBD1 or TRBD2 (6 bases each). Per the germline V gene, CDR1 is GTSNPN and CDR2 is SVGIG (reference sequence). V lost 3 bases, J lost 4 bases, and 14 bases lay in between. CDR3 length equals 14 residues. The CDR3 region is CAWRGGTASDTQYF. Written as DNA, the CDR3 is TGTGCCTGGAGAGGGGGGACGGCTTCAGATACGCAGTATTTT.

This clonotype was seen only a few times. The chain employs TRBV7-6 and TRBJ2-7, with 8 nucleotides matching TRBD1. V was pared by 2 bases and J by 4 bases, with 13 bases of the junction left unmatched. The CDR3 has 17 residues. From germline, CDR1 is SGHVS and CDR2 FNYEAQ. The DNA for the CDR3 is TGTGCCAGCAGCTTAAAGGACCGCGACAGGGGTTGGTACGAGCAGTACTTC. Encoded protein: CASSLKDRDRGWYEQYF.

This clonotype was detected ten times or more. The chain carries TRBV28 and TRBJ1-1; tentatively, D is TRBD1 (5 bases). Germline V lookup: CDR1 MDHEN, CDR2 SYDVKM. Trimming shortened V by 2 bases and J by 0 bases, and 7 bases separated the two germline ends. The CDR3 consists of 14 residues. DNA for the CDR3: TGTGCCAGCAGTTTAGCACAGGTGAACACTGAAGCTTTCTTT. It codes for CASSLAQVNTEAFF.

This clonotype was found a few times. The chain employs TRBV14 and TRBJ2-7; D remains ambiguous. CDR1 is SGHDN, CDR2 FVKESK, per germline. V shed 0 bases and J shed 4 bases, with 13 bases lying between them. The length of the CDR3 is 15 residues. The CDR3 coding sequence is TGTGCCAGCAGCCAAGAATTTGCCGCTGCGTACGAGCAGTACTTC. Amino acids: CASSQEFAAAYEQYF.